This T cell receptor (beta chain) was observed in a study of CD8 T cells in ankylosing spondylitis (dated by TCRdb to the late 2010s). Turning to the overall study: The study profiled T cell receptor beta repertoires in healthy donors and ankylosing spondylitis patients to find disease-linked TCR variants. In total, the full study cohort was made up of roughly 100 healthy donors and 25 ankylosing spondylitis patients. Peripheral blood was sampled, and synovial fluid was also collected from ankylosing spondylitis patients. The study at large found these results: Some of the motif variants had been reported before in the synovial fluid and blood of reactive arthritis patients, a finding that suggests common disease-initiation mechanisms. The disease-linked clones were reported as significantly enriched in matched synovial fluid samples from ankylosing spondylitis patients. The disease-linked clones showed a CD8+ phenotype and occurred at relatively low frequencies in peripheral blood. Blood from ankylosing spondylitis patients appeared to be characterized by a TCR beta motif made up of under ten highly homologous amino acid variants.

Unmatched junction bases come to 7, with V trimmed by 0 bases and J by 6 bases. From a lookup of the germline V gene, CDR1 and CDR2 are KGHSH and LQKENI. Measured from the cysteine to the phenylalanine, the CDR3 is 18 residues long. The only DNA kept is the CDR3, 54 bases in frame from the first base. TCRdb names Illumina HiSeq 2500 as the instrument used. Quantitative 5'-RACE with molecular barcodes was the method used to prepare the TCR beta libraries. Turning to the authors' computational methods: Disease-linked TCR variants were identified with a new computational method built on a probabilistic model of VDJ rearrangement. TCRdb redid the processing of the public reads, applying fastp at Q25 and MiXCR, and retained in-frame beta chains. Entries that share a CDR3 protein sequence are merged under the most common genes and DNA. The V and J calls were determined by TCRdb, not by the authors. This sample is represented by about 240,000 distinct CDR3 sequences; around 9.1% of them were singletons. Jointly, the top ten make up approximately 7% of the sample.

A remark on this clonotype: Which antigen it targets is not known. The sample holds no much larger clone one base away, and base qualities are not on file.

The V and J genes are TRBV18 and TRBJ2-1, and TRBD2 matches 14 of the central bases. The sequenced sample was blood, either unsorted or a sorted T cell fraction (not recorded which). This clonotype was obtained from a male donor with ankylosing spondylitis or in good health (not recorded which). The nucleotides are TGTGCCAGCTCACCACCTGGGACTAGCGGGAGAAGGAGCAATGAGCAGTTCTTC. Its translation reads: CASSPPGTSGRRSNEQFF.